These T cell receptor beta chains were read from a single sample in a study of CD8+CD57+ T cells in acquired aplastic anemia. One entry per CDR3 protein, called by TCRdb with MiXCR from the reads. The sample shows under 200,000 distinct CDR3 sequences, roughly half of them seen only once. Sequencing was done on a sample of sorted CD4+, CD8+, or CD8+CD57+ T cells (not recorded which) from PBMCs. The source is a human donor with aplastic anemia. Each CDR3 is given with its conserved first and last residue.

j_call: TRBJ2-5
v_call: TRBV7-2
cdr3_length: 13
cdr3_aa: CVSSLRTSETQHF

j_call: TRBJ1-2
v_call: TRBV25-1
cdr3_length: 13
cdr3_aa: CASRQGQSYGYTF

j_call: TRBJ1-2
v_call: TRBV25-1
cdr3_length: 14
cdr3_aa: CASSESLSGAGYTF

j_call: TRBJ2-3
v_call: TRBV3-1
cdr3_length: 16
cdr3_aa: CASSQGSGLGLDTQYF

j_call: TRBJ1-1
v_call: TRBV5-1
cdr3_length: 14
cdr3_aa: CASSQRGTEFSAFF

j_call: TRBJ2-5
v_call: TRBV9
cdr3_length: 15
cdr3_aa: CASSPWRGVGETQYF

j_call: TRBJ2-7
v_call: TRBV9
cdr3_length: 14
cdr3_aa: CASSLGLLSYEQYF

j_call: TRBJ1-2
v_call: TRBV5-1
cdr3_length: 14
cdr3_aa: CASSPEQGGYGYTF

j_call: TRBJ2-4
v_call: TRBV4-2
cdr3_length: 16
cdr3_aa: CASSQGRALSQDIQYF

j_call: TRBJ2-5
v_call: TRBV24-1
cdr3_length: 15
cdr3_aa: CATSDLISGEETQYF

j_call: TRBJ2-1
v_call: TRBV9
cdr3_length: 12
cdr3_aa: CATSSGVNEQFF

j_call: TRBJ1-4
v_call: TRBV7-9
cdr3_length: 11
cdr3_aa: CASSSGEKLFF

j_call: TRBJ2-3
v_call: TRBV25-1
cdr3_length: 12
cdr3_aa: CASSRDFDTQYF

j_call: TRBJ1-1
v_call: TRBV7-8
cdr3_length: 17
cdr3_aa: CASSSDLDRVSNTEAFF

j_call: TRBJ1-2
v_call: TRBV7-8
cdr3_length: 14
cdr3_aa: CASSVAGQGSGYTF

j_call: TRBJ1-1
v_call: TRBV28
cdr3_length: 11
cdr3_aa: CASRMNTEAFF

j_call: TRBJ1-1
v_call: TRBV11-1
cdr3_length: 16
cdr3_aa: CASSPGLQGGNTEAFF

j_call: TRBJ2-3
v_call: TRBV19
cdr3_length: 14
cdr3_aa: CASNTRRGTDTQYF

j_call: TRBJ1-2
v_call: TRBV19
cdr3_length: 12
cdr3_aa: CASKQGYYGYTF

j_call: TRBJ2-7
v_call: TRBV19
cdr3_length: 15
cdr3_aa: CASSIVTSGSYEQYF

j_call: TRBJ1-5
v_call: TRBV3-1
cdr3_length: 15
cdr3_aa: CASSQGWGVRQPQHF

j_call: TRBJ2-5
v_call: TRBV2
cdr3_length: 16
cdr3_aa: CASSLRGGRAQETQYF